Below, 10 T cell receptor beta chains from the same sample are listed, as sequenced in a study of blood T cell repertoires in COVID-19. Here immunoSEQ multiplex PCR was the method, and the copy in TCRdb shows in-frame clones only, minus some. The table has almost 95,000 clones, approximately 90% seen once. Sequencing input: peripheral blood. The source of these receptors is a woman aged 55-70 years with COVID-19, enrolled during active disease.

This clone was observed a handful of times. Other nucleotide sequences in the sample specify the same CDR3. The gene calls are TRBV27 and TRBJ1-2; 8 positions match TRBD1. V was clipped by 6 bases and J by 3 bases; unmatched bases: 3. CDR3 size: 13 residues. The germline V gene has CDR1 MNHEY and CDR2 SMNVEV (reference sequence). Here the CDR3 DNA reads TGTGCCAGCAGGGACAGGGTGGACTATGGCTACACCTTC. Protein product: CASRDRVDYGYTF.

This clone appeared a single time. V usage is TRBV7-8 and J usage is TRBJ2-4; the match to TRBD1 covers 7 bases. CDR1 is SGHVS, CDR2 FQNEAQ, per germline. After removal of 1 base from V and 5 bases from J, the junction contained 5 bases not matched to a gene. The CDR3 covers 15 residues. In DNA form, the CDR3 reads TGTGCCAGCAGCTTAGGAGGTCAGGGGGAAAACATTCAGTACTTC. This codes for CASSLGGQGENIQYF. The complete variable domain, with remaining parts taken from reference TRBV7-8 and TRBJ2-4, reads GAGVSQSPRYKVAKRGQDVALRCDPISGHVSLFWYQQALGQGPEFLTYFQNEAQLDKSGLPSDRFFAERPEGSVSTLKIQRTQQEDSAVYLCASSLGGQGENIQYFGAGTRLSVL.

The chain couples TRBV5-1 to TRBJ1-4, with a possible D match to TRBD1 (5 bases). CDR3 length: 15 residues. Deletions cut 2 bases from V and 3 bases from J, with 11 bases between. Looked up from germline, CDR1 is SGHRS and CDR2 is YFSETQ. CDR3 region: CASSLSGASNEKLFF. The CDR3 nucleotides read TGCGCCAGCAGCTTAAGTGGGGCTTCTAATGAAAAACTGTTTTTT.

The CDR3 DNA sequence: TGTGCCAGCAGCCAGCGGACTGTGGGTGGCGGGGAGCTGTTTTTT. Translated, it gives CASSQRTVGGGELFF. The gene calls are TRBV7-8 and TRBJ2-2; D is perhaps TRBD2 (5 bases). This CDR3 comprises 15 residues. The V gene lost 5 bases and the J gene lost 7 bases, with 17 bases spanning the gap. Germline CDR1 is SGHVS and CDR2 is FQNEAQ.

The rearrangement joins TRBV4-3 to TRBJ1-4, with D perhaps TRBD1 (6 bases). Trimming removed 1 base at V and 4 bases at J, with 10 bases between. CDR3 length equals 15 residues. Germline V gene data show CDR1 as LGHNA and CDR2 as YSLEER. The CDR3, as DNA: TGCGCCAGCAGCCAAGCGGGACACCATAATGAAAAACTGTTTTTT. It is translated as CASSQAGHHNEKLFF.

The gene calls are TRBV19 and TRBJ1-5; TRBD1 is a possible D gene (5 bases). CDR1 and CDR2 (germline): LNHDA, SQIVND (reference sequence). The germline V and J ends were trimmed by 2 bases and 7 bases, with 12 bases remaining between them. This CDR3 is built from 14 residues. In DNA, the CDR3 is TGTGCCAGTAGTATAATGGGAGGGGACCAGCCCCAGCATTTT. Protein sequence: CASSIMGGDQPQHF.

The chain couples TRBV9 to TRBJ2-1; 14 bases align to TRBD2. Trimming cost V 4 bases and J 10 bases; bases outside gene matches: 4. Per the germline V gene, CDR1 is SGDLS and CDR2 is YYNGEE. The CDR3 is made up of 14 amino acids. The CDR3 DNA is TGTGCCAGCAGCCTCCGGACTAGCGGGGGGGAGCAGTTCTTC. Its protein is CASSLRTSGGEQFF.

The chain combines TRBV4-3 with TRBJ1-2; D not resolved. The CDR3 has 14 residues. Trimming stripped 1 base from V and 1 base from J, with 7 bases between. Per the germline V gene, CDR1 is LGHNA and CDR2 is YSLEER. DNA of the CDR3: TGCGCCAGCAGCCAAGGCGAAGATAACTATGGCTACACCTTC. Translation: CASSQGEDNYGYTF.

The chain is built from TRBV24-1 and TRBJ2-3, with a possible D match to TRBD1 (7 bases). Deletions cut 5 bases from V and 6 bases from J, with 17 bases between. The CDR3 loop spans 15 amino acids. Per the germline V gene, CDR1 is KGHDR and CDR2 is SFDVKD. This CDR3 is CATSAGERGLDTQYF. The CDR3 DNA follows: TGTGCCACCAGTGCGGGGGAGAGGGGGCTTGATACGCAGTATTTT.

V usage is TRBV19 and J usage is TRBJ2-2; 11 bases are shared with TRBD1. The CDR3 spans 14 residues. V was clipped by 6 bases and J by 6 bases; unmatched bases: 3. From germline, CDR1 is LNHDA and CDR2 SQIVND (reference sequence). CDR3 residues: CASSQDRGPGELFF. In DNA, the CDR3 is TGTGCCAGTAGCCAGGACAGGGGGCCCGGGGAGCTGTTTTTT.